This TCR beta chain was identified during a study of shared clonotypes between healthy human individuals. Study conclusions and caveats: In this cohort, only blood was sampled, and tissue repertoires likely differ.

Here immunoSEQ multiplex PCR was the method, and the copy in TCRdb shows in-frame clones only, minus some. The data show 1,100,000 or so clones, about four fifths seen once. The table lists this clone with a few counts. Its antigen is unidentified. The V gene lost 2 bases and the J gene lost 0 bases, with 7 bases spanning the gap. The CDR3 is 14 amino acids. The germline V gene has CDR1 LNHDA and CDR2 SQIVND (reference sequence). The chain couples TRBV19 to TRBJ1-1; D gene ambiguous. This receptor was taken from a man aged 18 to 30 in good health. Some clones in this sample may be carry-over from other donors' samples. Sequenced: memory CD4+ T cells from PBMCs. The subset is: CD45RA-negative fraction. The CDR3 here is CASSINSMNTEAFF. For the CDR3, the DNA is TGTGCCAGTAGTATAAATTCCATGAACACTGAAGCTTTCTTT. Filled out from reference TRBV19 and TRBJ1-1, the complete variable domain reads DGGITQSPKYLFRKEGQNVTLSCEQNLNHDAMYWYRQDPGQGLRLIYYSQIVNDFQKGDIAEGYSVSREKKESFPLTVTSAQKNPTAFYLCASSINSMNTEAFFGQGTRLTVV.